This entry lists 14 T cell receptor beta chains sequenced from one sample in a study of blood T cell repertoires in COVID-19. Sequenced by immunoSEQ multiplex PCR; TCRdb stores in-frame clones only, minus some. Among about 300,000 clones listed, about four fifths were seen once. Sequenced material: peripheral blood. The receptors originated from a human donor with COVID-19, enrolled during active disease. The donor label of this sample is uncertain.

The chain recombines TRBV9 with TRBJ2-5, with D uncertain. The length of the CDR3 is 14 residues. CDR1 is SGDLS, CDR2 YYNGEE, per germline. With 0 bases removed from V and 1 base from J, the gap between germline ends came to 7 bases. This CDR3 reads CASSVATAQETQYF. In DNA form, the CDR3 reads TGTGCCAGCAGCGTAGCCACAGCCCAAGAGACCCAGTACTTC.

V usage is TRBV5-1 and J usage is TRBJ1-5, with D perhaps TRBD1 (5 bases). There are 14 residues in the CDR3. In germline, CDR1 is SGHRS, CDR2 YFSETQ. V dropped 4 bases and J dropped 6 bases, with 14 bases sitting between them. The CDR3 here is CASSPDSFGQPQHF. The CDR3 DNA is TGCGCCAGCAGCCCCGACAGTTTCGGTCAGCCCCAGCATTTT.

The chain combines TRBV9 with TRBJ2-7; 7 bases are a match to TRBD1. The germline CDR1 and CDR2 sequences are SGDLS and YYNGEE. J lost 3 bases, V lost 3 bases, and 9 bases had no gene match. This CDR3 region has 15 residues. The chain's CDR3 is CASSGPPGQHYEQYF. DNA of the CDR3: TGTGCCAGCAGCGGCCCTCCGGGACAGCACTACGAGCAGTACTTC. The entire variable domain, with the rest obtained from reference TRBV9 and TRBJ2-7, is as follows: DSGVTQTPKHLITATGQRVTLRCSPRSGDLSVYWYQQSLDQGLQFLIQYYNGEERAKGNILERFSAQQFPDLHSELNLSSLELGDSALYFCASSGPPGQHYEQYFGPGTRLTVT.

The J gene is TRBJ1-4, the V gene TRBV19; D is unresolved. The V end lost 6 bases, the J end lost 2 bases, and 10 bases lay between the germline ends. Looked up from germline, CDR1 is LNHDA and CDR2 is SQIVND (reference sequence). The CDR3 extends over 14 amino acids. In nucleotides, the CDR3 is TGTGCCAGTAGCAACCGGGGTACTAATGAAAAACTGTTTTTT. It translates to CASSNRGTNEKLFF. Filled out from reference TRBV19 and TRBJ1-4, the complete variable domain reads DGGITQSPKYLFRKEGQNVTLSCEQNLNHDAMYWYRQDPGQGLRLIYYSQIVNDFQKGDIAEGYSVSREKKESFPLTVTSAQKNPTAFYLCASSNRGTNEKLFFGSGTQLSVL.

The genes are TRBV6-2 or TRBV6-3 and TRBJ2-5; 8 bases align to TRBD2. CDR3 length: 14 residues. V was clipped by 0 bases and J by 7 bases; unmatched bases: 4. The V gene's germline CDR1 is MNHEY and CDR2 SVGEGT. In nucleotides, the CDR3 is TGTGCCAGCAGTTACTCCGGACTAGCCGGGACCCAGTACTTC. Translation: CASSYSGLAGTQYF.

CDR3 residues: CASSRRGTGEIWANEKLFF. CDR3 coding DNA: TGTGCCAGCTCTCGCCGGGGGACAGGGGAGATATGGGCTAATGAAAAACTGTTTTTT. The chain has TRBV18 and TRBJ1-4; 10 bases align to TRBD1. This CDR3 is 19 amino acids long. CDR1 is KGHSH, CDR2 LQKENI, per germline. Trimming cost V 6 bases and J 3 bases; bases outside gene matches: 16.

The chain joins TRBV6-2 or TRBV6-3 to TRBJ2-1, with 16 bases aligning to TRBD2. The junction had 7 bases not matched to a gene; V was cut back by 2 bases and J by 6 bases. The CDR3 covers 18 residues. The V gene's germline CDR1 is MNHEY and CDR2 SVGEGT. CDR3 DNA sequence: TGTGCCAGCAGTTACCTCGGGGGACTAGCGGGAGGGTTCAATGAGCAGTTCTTC. This gives the protein CASSYLGGLAGGFNEQFF.

V and J are TRBV5-1 and TRBJ2-7; 8 nucleotides line up with TRBD2. V lost 0 bases to trimming and J lost 5 bases; unmatched junction nucleotides: 4. CDR1 is SGHRS, CDR2 YFSETQ, per germline. CDR3 length equals 14 residues. In nucleotides, the CDR3 is TGCGCCAGCAGCTTGGGACTAGCGCCCCACGAGCAGTACTTC. Residues: CASSLGLAPHEQYF.

The chain recombines TRBV2 with TRBJ2-5; the D gene is possibly TRBD2 (6 bases). The CDR3 is 14 residues long. V shed 2 bases and J shed 5 bases, with 12 bases lying between them. Germline V lookup: CDR1 SNHLY, CDR2 FYNNEI. The CDR3 DNA reads as TGTGCCAGCAGTGAAATGATGGCGGGGGAGACCCAGTACTTC. The encoded protein is CASSEMMAGETQYF.

The J gene is TRBJ1-5, the V gene TRBV6-4; 7 bases are shared with TRBD1. The CDR3 sequence is 13 residues long. The trim removed 3 bases at V and 6 bases at J, leaving 2 bases unmatched. Germline-derived CDR1 and CDR2 are MRHNA and SNTAGT. The CDR3: CASSEGGGQPQHF. Here the CDR3 DNA reads TGTGCCAGCAGTGAAGGGGGCGGTCAGCCCCAGCATTTT.

The sample holds one count of this clone. The chain carries TRBV19 and TRBJ2-1; TRBD2 agrees at 14 bases. Losses at the gene ends were 6 bases for V and 5 bases for J; bases not matched to a gene: 3. CDR1 is LNHDA, CDR2 SQIVND, per germline (reference sequence). This CDR3 region has 15 residues. The DNA for the CDR3 is TGTGCCAGTAGCCGGACTAGCGGGAGGAACAATGAGCAGTTCTTC. This sequence encodes CASSRTSGRNNEQFF.

The chain recombines TRBV9 with TRBJ2-1; tentatively, D is TRBD1 (6 bases). The ends were cut back, 0 bases at V and 0 bases at J, with 13 bases in the middle. Germline lookup yields CDR1 SGDLS and CDR2 YYNGEE. This CDR3 is built from 17 residues. The CDR3 DNA follows: TGTGCCAGCAGCGTAGCTCCGCAGGGGAGCTCCTACAATGAGCAGTTCTTC. Protein sequence: CASSVAPQGSSYNEQFF.

The V call is TRBV19, the J call TRBJ2-7; possible D gene TRBD1, 5 bases. Trimming took off 3 bases at V and 2 bases at J, with 11 bases between the two ends. The germline V gene encodes CDR1 LNHDA and CDR2 SQIVND (reference sequence). The CDR3 is 14 residues long. The CDR3 nucleotides are TGTGCCAGTAGTATTGGTGAAGGGGCCTACGAGCAGTACTTC. Translation gives CASSIGEGAYEQYF.

V is TRBV4-3 and J is TRBJ2-7; possible D gene TRBD1, 6 bases. The germline CDR1 and CDR2 sequences are LGHNA and YSLEER. V lost 4 bases to trimming and J lost 0 bases, with 13 bases between them. The CDR3 spans 15 residues. CDR3 in amino acids: CASSPGQWSSYEQYF. For the CDR3, the DNA is TGCGCCAGCAGCCCTGGACAGTGGAGCTCCTACGAGCAGTACTTC.